These 8 T cell receptor beta chains originate from one sample sequenced in a study of glioma-infiltrating T cells after dendritic cell vaccination. Time point: after dendritic cell vaccination, including at tumor progression/relapse. Libraries were prepared by immunoSEQ multiplex PCR; TCRdb keeps only in-frame clonotypes and omits some of them. Here the sample spans 75,000 to 95,000 clones, about nine tenths being singletons. Sequences were derived from blood, sampled after dendritic cell vaccination. These receptors originate from a human donor with glioblastoma.

CDR3 in amino acids: CASSLGGEETQYF. The CDR3 DNA follows: TGCGCCAGCAGCTTAGGGGGAGAGGAGACCCAGTACTTC. V and J are TRBV5-1 and TRBJ2-5, with D perhaps TRBD1 (6 bases). V was pared by 2 bases and J by 5 bases, with 10 bases between. Per germline, CDR1 SGHRS and CDR2 YFSETQ. The CDR3 totals 13 residues. The full variable domain, rest sourced from reference TRBV5-1 and TRBJ2-5, is KAGVTQTPRYLIKTRGQQVTLSCSPISGHRSVSWYQQTPGQGLQFLFEYFSETQRNKGNFPGRFSGRQFSNSRSEMNVSTLELGDSALYLCASSLGGEETQYFGPGTRLLVL.

The chain joins TRBV7-3 to TRBJ2-1; D might be TRBD2 (7 bases). V was shortened by 1 base and J by 5 bases, with 18 bases between the two germline ends. CDR1 and CDR2 from the germline V gene are SGHTA and FQGTGA. The CDR3 consists of 17 residues. The CDR3 reads CASSLRGGGEGDNEQFF. CDR3 DNA sequence: TGTGCCAGCAGCTTAAGGGGGGGAGGGGAGGGGGACAATGAGCAGTTCTTC. The whole variable domain, remainder taken from reference TRBV7-3 and TRBJ2-1, is GAGVSQTPSNKVTEKGKYVELRCDPISGHTALYWYRQSLGQGPEFLIYFQGTGAADDSGLPNDRFFAVRPEGSVSTLKIQRTERGDSAVYLCASSLRGGGEGDNEQFFGPGTRLTVL.

This clone came up once. The gene calls are TRBV5-1 and TRBJ1-2; D is unresolved. The germline V gene has CDR1 SGHRS and CDR2 YFSETQ. CDR3 length equals 15 residues. V was trimmed by 5 bases and J by 0 bases, leaving 14 bases between them. DNA of the CDR3: TGCGCCAGCAGAAAGGGTCTGGGAGCTAACTATGGCTACACCTTC. Translation gives CASRKGLGANYGYTF.

The V call is TRBV12-5, the J call TRBJ2-2; possible D gene TRBD2, 6 bases. Germline values: CDR1 LGHNT, CDR2 FRNRAP. CDR3 length equals 14 residues. CDR3 nucleotides: TGTGCAACTGGTTACGGGGGACCTGCGTCGGAGCTGTTTTTT. It codes for CATGYGGPASELFF.

The chain recombines TRBV5-6 with TRBJ2-2, with 8 bases that match TRBD2. The CDR3 covers 15 residues. CDR1 and CDR2 from the germline V gene are SGHDT and YYEEEE. J gave up 0 bases and V 4 bases, and 2 bases lay outside the gene matches. CDR3 DNA: TGTGCCAGCAGCCGGGGGGGTGCGAACACCGGGGAGCTGTTTTTT. It codes for CASSRGGANTGELFF.

The chain employs TRBV7-9 and TRBJ2-5; TRBD2 matches at 9 bases. Germline V gene data show CDR1 as SEHNR and CDR2 as FQNEAQ (reference sequence). Trimming removed 3 bases from V and 5 bases from J; junction bases left unmatched: 10. This CDR3 spans 16 amino acids. DNA of the CDR3: TGTGCCAGCAGCTTGGAGGGCGGGAGGGCCGGGGAGACCCAGTACTTC. Translating it yields CASSLEGGRAGETQYF.

This chain uses TRBV29-1 with TRBJ2-7, with TRBD1 as a possible D gene (5 bases). V lost 6 bases to trimming and J lost 3 bases, with 9 bases between them. The V gene's germline CDR1 is SQVTM and CDR2 ANQGSEA. CDR3 length: 11 amino acids. This CDR3 reads CSVGHSYEQYF. The CDR3 DNA is TGCAGCGTCGGACATAGCTACGAGCAGTACTTC.

J is TRBJ2-1 and V is TRBV27; 8 bases fit TRBD2. The germline V gene has CDR1 MNHEY and CDR2 SMNVEV (reference sequence). CDR3 size: 15 residues. V dropped 6 bases and J dropped 2; count of bases not matched to a gene: 6. The CDR3 DNA reads TGTGCCAGCAGACCCAGCGGGAGACCCTACAATGAGCAGTTCTTC. Translating gives CASRPSGRPYNEQFF.